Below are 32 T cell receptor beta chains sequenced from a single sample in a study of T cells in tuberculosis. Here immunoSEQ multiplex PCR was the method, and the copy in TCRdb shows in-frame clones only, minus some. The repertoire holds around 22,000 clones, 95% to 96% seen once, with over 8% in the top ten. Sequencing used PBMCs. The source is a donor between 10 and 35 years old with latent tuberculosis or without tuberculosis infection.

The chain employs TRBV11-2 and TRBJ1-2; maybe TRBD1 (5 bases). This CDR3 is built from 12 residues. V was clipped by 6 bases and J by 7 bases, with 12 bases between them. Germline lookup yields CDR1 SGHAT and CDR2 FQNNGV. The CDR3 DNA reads TGTGCCAGCAGTGAGCGGGGGAGTGGCTACACCTTC. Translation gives CASSERGSGYTF.

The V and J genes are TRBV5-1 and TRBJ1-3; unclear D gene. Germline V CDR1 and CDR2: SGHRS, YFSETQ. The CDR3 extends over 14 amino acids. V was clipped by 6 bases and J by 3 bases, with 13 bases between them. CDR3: CASTRGGLGNTIYF. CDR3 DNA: TGCGCCAGCACCCGGGGAGGACTTGGAAACACCATATATTTT.

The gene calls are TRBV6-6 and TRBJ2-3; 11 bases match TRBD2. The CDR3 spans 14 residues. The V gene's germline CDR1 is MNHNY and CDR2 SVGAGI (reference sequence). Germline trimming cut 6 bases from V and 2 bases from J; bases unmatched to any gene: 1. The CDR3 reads CASRLAGDTDTQYF. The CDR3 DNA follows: TGTGCCAGCAGACTAGCGGGGGACACAGATACGCAGTATTTT.

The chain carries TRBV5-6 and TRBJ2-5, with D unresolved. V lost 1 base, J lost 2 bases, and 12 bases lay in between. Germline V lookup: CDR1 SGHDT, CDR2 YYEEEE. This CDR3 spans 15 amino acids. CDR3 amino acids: CASSLNLERQETQYF. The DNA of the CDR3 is TGTGCCAGCAGCTTGAATTTAGAGCGTCAAGAGACCCAGTACTTC.

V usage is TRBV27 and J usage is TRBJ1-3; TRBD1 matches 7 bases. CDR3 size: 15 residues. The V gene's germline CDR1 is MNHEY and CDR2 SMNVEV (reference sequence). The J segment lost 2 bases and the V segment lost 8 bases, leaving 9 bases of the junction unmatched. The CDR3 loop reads CASDRVRMTGNTIYF. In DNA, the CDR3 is TGTGCCAGCGACAGGGTAAGGATGACTGGAAACACCATATATTTT.

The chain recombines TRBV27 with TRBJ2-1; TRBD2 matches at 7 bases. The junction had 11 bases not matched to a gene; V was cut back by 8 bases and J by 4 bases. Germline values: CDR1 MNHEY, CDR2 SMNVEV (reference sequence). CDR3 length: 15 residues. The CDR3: CASSPEAGPYNEQFF. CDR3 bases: TGTGCCAGCTCACCGGAAGCGGGGCCTTACAATGAGCAGTTCTTC.

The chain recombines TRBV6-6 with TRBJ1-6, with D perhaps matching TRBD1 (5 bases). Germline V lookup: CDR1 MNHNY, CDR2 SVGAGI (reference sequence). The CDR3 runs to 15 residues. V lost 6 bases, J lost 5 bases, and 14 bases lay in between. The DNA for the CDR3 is TGTGCCAGCAGGTTCGGGACGGGGGATAATTCACCCCTCCACTTT. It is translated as CASRFGTGDNSPLHF.

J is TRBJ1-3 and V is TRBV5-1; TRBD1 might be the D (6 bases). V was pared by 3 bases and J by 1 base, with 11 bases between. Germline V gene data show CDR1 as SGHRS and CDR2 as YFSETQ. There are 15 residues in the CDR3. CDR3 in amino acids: CASSSGQPSGNTIYF. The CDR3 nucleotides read TGCGCCAGCAGCTCTGGACAGCCTTCTGGAAACACCATATATTTT. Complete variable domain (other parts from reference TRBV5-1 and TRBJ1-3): KAGVTQTPRYLIKTRGQQVTLSCSPISGHRSVSWYQQTPGQGLQFLFEYFSETQRNKGNFPGRFSGRQFSNSRSEMNVSTLELGDSALYLCASSSGQPSGNTIYFGEGSWLTVV.

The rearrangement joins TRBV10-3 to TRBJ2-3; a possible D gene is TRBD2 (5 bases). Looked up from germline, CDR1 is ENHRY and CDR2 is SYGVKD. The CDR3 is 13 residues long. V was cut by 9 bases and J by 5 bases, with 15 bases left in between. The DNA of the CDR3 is TGTGCCATTAGGGCTAGCAGTGTAGATACGCAGTATTTT. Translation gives CAIRASSVDTQYF.

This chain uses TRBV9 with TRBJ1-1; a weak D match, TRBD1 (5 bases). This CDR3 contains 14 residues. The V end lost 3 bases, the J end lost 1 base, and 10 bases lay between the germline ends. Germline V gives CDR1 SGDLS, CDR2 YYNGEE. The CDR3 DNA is TGTGCCAGCAGCGCCCTGGGGGGGAACACTGAAGCTTTCTTT. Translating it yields CASSALGGNTEAFF.

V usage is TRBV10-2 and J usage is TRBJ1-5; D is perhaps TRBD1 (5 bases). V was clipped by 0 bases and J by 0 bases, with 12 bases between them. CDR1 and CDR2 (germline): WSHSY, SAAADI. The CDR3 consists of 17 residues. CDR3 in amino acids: CASSESQGRGSNQPQHF. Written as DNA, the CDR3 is TGCGCCAGCAGTGAGTCTCAGGGTAGAGGTAGCAATCAGCCCCAGCATTTT.

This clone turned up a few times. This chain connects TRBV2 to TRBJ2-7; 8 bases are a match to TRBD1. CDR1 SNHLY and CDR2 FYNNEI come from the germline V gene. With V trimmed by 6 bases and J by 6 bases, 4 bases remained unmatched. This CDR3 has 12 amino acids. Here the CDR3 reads CASRDTGGEQYF. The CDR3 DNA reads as TGTGCCAGCAGAGACACAGGGGGCGAGCAGTACTTC.

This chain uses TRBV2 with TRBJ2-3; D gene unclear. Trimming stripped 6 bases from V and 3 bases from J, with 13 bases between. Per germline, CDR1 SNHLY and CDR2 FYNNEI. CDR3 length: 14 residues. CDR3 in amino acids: CASREYDWTDTQYF. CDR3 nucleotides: TGTGCCAGCAGGGAATACGACTGGACAGATACGCAGTATTTT. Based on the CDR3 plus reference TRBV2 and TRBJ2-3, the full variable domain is EPEVTQTPSHQVTQMGQEVILRCVPISNHLYFYWYRQILGQKVEFLVSFYNNEISEKSEIFDDQFSVERPDGSNFTLKIRSTKLEDSAMYFCASREYDWTDTQYFGPGTRLTVL.

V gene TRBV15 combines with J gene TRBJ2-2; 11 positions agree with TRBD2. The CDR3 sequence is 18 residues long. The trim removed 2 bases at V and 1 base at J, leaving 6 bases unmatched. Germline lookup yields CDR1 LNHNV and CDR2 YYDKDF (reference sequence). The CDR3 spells CATSRSGLAGRNTGELFF. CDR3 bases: TGTGCCACCAGCAGATCCGGACTAGCGGGCAGGAACACCGGGGAGCTGTTTTTT.

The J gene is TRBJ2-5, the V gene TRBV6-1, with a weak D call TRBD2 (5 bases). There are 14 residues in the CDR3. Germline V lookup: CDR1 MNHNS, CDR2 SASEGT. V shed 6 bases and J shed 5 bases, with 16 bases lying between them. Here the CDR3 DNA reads TGTGCCAGCAGACAAACTAGAAGGTCGGAGACCCAGTACTTC. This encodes CASRQTRRSETQYF.

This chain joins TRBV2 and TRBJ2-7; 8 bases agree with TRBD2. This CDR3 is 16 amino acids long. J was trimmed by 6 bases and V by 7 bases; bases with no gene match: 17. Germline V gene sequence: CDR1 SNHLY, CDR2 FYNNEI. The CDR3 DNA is TGTGCCAGCACCTATGGAACCCGGGAGGGGAGATTCGAGCAGTACGTC. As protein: CASTYGTREGRFEQYV.

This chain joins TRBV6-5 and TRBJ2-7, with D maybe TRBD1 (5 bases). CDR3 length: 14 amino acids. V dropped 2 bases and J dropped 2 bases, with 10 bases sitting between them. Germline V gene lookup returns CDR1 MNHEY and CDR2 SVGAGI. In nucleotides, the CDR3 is TGTGCCAGCAGTTACCCGACAGTGACCTACGAGCAGTACTTC. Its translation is CASSYPTVTYEQYF.

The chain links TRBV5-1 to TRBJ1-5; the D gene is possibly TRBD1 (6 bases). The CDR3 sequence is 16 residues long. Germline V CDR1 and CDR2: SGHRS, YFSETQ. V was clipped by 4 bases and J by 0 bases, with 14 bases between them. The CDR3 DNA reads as TGCGCCAGCAGCCCCGGGGGGGACACTAGCAATCAGCCCCAGCATTTT. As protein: CASSPGGDTSNQPQHF.

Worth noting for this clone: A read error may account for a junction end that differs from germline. This CDR3 reads CVSRGTAPAGSEAFF. The DNA for the CDR3 is TGTGTCAGCAGGGGCACCGCACCGGCAGGGTCAGAAGCTTTCTTT. The chain uses TRBV6-5 and TRBJ1-1, with TRBD1 as a possible D gene (6 bases). CDR1 and CDR2 from the germline V gene are MNHEY and SVGAGI. The CDR3 contains 15 residues.

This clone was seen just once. The CDR3 region is CASSLLGTDTQYF. The CDR3 nucleotides are TGTGCCAGCAGTCTACTTGGCACAGATACGCAGTATTTT. The gene calls are TRBV27 and TRBJ2-3, with no clear D. CDR1 and CDR2 (germline): MNHEY, SMNVEV (reference sequence). The CDR3 is 13 residues long. V dropped 5 bases and J dropped 1 base, with 7 bases sitting between them.

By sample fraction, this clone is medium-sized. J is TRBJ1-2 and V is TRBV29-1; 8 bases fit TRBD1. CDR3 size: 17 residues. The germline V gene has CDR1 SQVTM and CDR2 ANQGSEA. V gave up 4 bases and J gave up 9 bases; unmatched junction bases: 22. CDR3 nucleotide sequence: TGCAGCGTTGCTCCCTCTGAAGAATTGGGGCAGGGGGCAAGCTACACCTTC. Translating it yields CSVAPSEELGQGASYTF.

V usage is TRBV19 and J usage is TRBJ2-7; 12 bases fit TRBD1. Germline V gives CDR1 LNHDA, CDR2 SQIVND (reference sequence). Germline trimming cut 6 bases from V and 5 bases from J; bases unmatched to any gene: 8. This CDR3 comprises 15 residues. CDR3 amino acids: CASSSTGQGADEQYF. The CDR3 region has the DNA TGTGCCAGTAGCTCCACGGGACAGGGGGCCGACGAGCAGTACTTC.

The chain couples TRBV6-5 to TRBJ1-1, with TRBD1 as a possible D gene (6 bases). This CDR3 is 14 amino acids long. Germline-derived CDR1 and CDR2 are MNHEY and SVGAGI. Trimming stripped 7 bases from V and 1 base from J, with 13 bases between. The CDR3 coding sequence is TGTGCCAGCACCCGACAGGTTGGGAACACTGAAGCTTTCTTT. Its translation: CASTRQVGNTEAFF.

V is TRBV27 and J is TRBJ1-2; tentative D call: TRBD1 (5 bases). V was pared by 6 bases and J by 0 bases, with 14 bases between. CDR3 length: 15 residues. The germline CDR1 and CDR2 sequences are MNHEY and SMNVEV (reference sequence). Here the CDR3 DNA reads TGTGCCAGCAGCCGAGGGAGGGGAGCTAACTATGGCTACACCTTC. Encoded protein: CASSRGRGANYGYTF.

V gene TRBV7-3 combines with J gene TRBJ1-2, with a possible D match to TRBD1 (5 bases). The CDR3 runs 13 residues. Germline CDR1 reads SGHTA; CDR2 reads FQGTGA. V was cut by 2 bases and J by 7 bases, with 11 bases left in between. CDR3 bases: TGTGCCAGCAGCTTAGACAGATCCTCTGGCTACACCTTC. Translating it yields CASSLDRSSGYTF.

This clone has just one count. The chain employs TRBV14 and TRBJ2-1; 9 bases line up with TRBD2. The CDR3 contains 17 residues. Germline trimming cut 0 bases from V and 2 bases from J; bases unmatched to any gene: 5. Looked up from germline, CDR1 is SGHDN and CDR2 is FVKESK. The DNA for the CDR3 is TGTGCCAGCAGCCAAGATAGGGCTAGCGGGGCCTACAATGAGCAGTTCTTC. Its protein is CASSQDRASGAYNEQFF.

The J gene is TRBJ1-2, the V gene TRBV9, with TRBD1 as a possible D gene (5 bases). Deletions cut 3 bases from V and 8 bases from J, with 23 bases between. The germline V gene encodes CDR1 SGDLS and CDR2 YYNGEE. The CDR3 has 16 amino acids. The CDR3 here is CASSGAPFIGVWGYTF. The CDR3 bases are TGTGCCAGCAGCGGGGCCCCTTTTATAGGGGTCTGGGGCTACACCTTC. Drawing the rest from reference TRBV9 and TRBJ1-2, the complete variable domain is DSGVTQTPKHLITATGQRVTLRCSPRSGDLSVYWYQQSLDQGLQFLIQYYNGEERAKGNILERFSAQQFPDLHSELNLSSLELGDSALYFCASSGAPFIGVWGYTFGSGTRLTVV.

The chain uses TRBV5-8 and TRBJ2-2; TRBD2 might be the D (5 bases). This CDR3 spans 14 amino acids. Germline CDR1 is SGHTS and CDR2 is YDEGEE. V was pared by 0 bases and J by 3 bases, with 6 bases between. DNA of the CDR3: TGTGCCAGCAGCTTGGGACTATACACCGGGGAGCTGTTTTTT. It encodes CASSLGLYTGELFF.

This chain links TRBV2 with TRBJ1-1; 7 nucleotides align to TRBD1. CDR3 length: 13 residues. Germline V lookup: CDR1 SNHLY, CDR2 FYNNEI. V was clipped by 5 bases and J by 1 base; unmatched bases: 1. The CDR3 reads CASSRQGNTEAFF. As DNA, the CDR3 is TGTGCCAGCAGTCGACAGGGGAACACTGAAGCTTTCTTT.

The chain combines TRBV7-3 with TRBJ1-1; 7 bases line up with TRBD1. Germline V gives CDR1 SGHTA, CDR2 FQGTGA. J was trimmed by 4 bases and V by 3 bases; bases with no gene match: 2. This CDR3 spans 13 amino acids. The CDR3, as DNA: TGTGCCAGCAGCTTGACAGGGTCCACTGAAGCTTTCTTT. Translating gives CASSLTGSTEAFF.

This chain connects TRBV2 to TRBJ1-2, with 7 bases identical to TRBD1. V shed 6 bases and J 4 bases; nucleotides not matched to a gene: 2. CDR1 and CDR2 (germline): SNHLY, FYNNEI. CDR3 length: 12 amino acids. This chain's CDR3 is CASRGDSYGYTF. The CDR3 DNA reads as TGTGCCAGCAGGGGGGACAGCTATGGCTACACCTTC. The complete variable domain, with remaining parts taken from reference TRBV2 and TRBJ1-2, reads EPEVTQTPSHQVTQMGQEVILRCVPISNHLYFYWYRQILGQKVEFLVSFYNNEISEKSEIFDDQFSVERPDGSNFTLKIRSTKLEDSAMYFCASRGDSYGYTFGSGTRLTVV.

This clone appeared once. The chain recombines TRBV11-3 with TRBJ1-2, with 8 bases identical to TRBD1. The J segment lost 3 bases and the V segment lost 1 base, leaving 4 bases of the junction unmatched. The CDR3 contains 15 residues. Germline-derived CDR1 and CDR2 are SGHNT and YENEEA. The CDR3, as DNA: TGTGCCAGCAGCTTAGGGACAGGGAGGGACTATGGCTACACCTTC. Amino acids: CASSLGTGRDYGYTF.